This T cell receptor (beta chain) came from a study of blood T cell repertoires in COVID-19. The wider study: Samples of COVID-19 (acute and convalescent) were obtained from the United States, Italy and Spain.

Original data processing: The assay estimated nucleated cells by amplifying reference gene primers. Clones were read by immunoSEQ multiplex PCR, and TCRdb kept only the in-frame ones, dropping some. V and J calls and clone size follow that table, whereas D and trimming were derived from the DNA. Altogether around 100,000 clones are present, about four fifths being singletons, with the ten largest covering roughly 3.3%. The germline CDR1 and CDR2 sequences are SGHTA and FQGNSA. J gave up 2 bases and V 3 bases, and 3 bases lay outside the gene matches. This CDR3 is 15 amino acids long. This clonotype was obtained from a woman of 80 years or more with active or convalescent COVID-19. V is TRBV7-2 and J is TRBJ1-5; 8 bases align to TRBD1. The sample was peripheral blood. In nucleotides, the CDR3 is TGTGCCAGCAGCTTGCTGACAGGGGGCAATCAGCCCCAGCATTTT. Translated: CASSLLTGGNQPQHF.